The 25 T cell receptor beta chains presented below share a single source sample, sequenced in a study of T-cell memory formation after mild COVID-19 (dated by TCRdb to the early 2020s). Libraries were made using 5' RACE. Instrument on record: Illumina NovaSeq 6000. TCRdb reran the public reads through fastp at Q25 and MiXCR, keeping productive beta chains. Each entry merges the rows of one CDR3 protein and shows their most common DNA and genes. For this sample the table gives under 400,000 distinct CDR3 sequences, of which approximately 27% were detected only once. The ten largest clones add up to approximately 12% of the sample. The specimen sequenced was PBMCs or a T cell subset sorted from them (not recorded which). The receptors were sampled from an adult woman who had mild COVID-19 (a few samples of this study predate the infection). The sample titles of this study are shuffled in the database, so cell type and time point are left out; the donor was told from shared clones.

V usage is TRBV19 and J usage is TRBJ2-7; 10 bases are shared with TRBD2. Germline V gene lookup returns CDR1 LNHDA and CDR2 SQIVND (reference sequence). J gave up 5 bases and V 3 bases, and 7 bases lay outside the gene matches. This CDR3 region has 15 residues. The CDR3 bases are TGTGCCAGTAGTATTCTAGCGGGAGATCTCGACGAGCAGTACTTC. Its translation: CASSILAGDLDEQYF.

This clonotype was seen many times. This sequence joins TRBV29-1 and TRBJ2-5; TRBD2 agrees at 14 bases. Germline V gene sequence: CDR1 SQVTM, CDR2 ANQGSEA. Trimming cost V 5 bases and J 5 bases; bases outside gene matches: 13. CDR3 length: 17 residues. The CDR3 region has the DNA TGCAGCGTTAACTCAGGACTAGCGGGGGGATATGGGGAGACCCAGTACTTC. Translated: CSVNSGLAGGYGETQYF.

This clonotype appeared a few times. The chain uses TRBV12-3 or TRBV12-4 and TRBJ2-7; D remains unclear. Trimming left V 2 bases short and J 6 bases short, with 11 bases between. The CDR3 is 13 residues long. The CDR3 here is CASSLLLEREQYF. CDR3 sequence (DNA): TGTGCCAGCAGTTTACTCTTGGAGCGCGAGCAGTACTTC.

J is TRBJ2-1 and V is TRBV7-3; 9 bases map to TRBD1. V lost 3 bases, J lost 14 bases, and 5 bases stayed unmatched. Germline assignment: CDR1 SGHTA and CDR2 FQGTGA. This CDR3 contains 12 residues. The CDR3 bases are TGTGCCAGCAGCTTTGGGACAGGGCGTAAGTTCTTC. This sequence encodes CASSFGTGRKFF.

Only a few counts were recorded for this clonotype. The chain is built from TRBV7-9 and TRBJ2-5; 9 nucleotides align to TRBD1. With 5 bases clipped from V and 4 bases from J, the junction kept 5 bases outside the gene matches. The CDR3 loop spans 14 amino acids. Germline CDR1 SEHNR, CDR2 FQNEAQ (reference sequence). In DNA, the CDR3 is TGTGCCAGCAGCCTAGGGACAGGGAGAGAGACCCAGTACTTC. As protein: CASSLGTGRETQYF.

The chain uses TRBV7-8 and TRBJ2-7; D perhaps matches TRBD2 (5 bases). Germline V gene data show CDR1 as SGHVS and CDR2 as FQNEAQ. The CDR3 has 14 amino acids. The ends were cut back, 1 base at V and 6 bases at J, with 13 bases in the middle. The CDR3 bases are TGTGCCAGCAGCTTAGTACTAGGAGGAGGCGAGCAGTACTTC. This translates into CASSLVLGGGEQYF.

This rearrangement joins TRBV29-1 to TRBJ2-1, with D tentatively TRBD2 (6 bases). The CDR3 sequence is 15 residues long. V lost 1 base, J lost 4 bases, and 14 bases lay in between. Looked up from germline, CDR1 is SQVTM and CDR2 is ANQGSEA. Here the CDR3 reads CSVEGWRARYNEQFF. The CDR3, as DNA: TGCAGCGTTGAAGGATGGAGGGCCCGATACAATGAGCAGTTCTTC.

The table lists this clonotype with many counts. The chain combines TRBV5-6 with TRBJ2-5; 7 bases match TRBD1. The CDR3 is made up of 15 amino acids. The germline gives CDR1 SGHDT, CDR2 YYEEEE. V dropped 2 bases and J dropped 8; count of bases not matched to a gene: 12. The chain's CDR3 is CASSLLTGQQRTQYF. The CDR3 DNA follows: TGTGCCAGCAGCTTACTTACGGGACAGCAAAGAACCCAGTACTTC.

This clonotype was seen only a few times. The J gene is TRBJ2-2, the V gene TRBV24-1; maybe TRBD1 (6 bases). CDR3 size: 17 residues. Germline loops: CDR1 KGHDR, CDR2 SFDVKD. The V gene lost 7 bases and the J gene lost 0 bases, with 17 bases spanning the gap. The CDR3 loop is CATSPVRWGPNTGELFF. The CDR3 region has the DNA TGTGCCACCAGCCCAGTGAGGTGGGGGCCGAACACCGGGGAGCTGTTTTTT.

This clonotype was observed a few times. V usage is TRBV7-2 and J usage is TRBJ2-4; 16 bases are a match to TRBD2. Germline V gives CDR1 SGHTA, CDR2 FQGNSA. The CDR3 is made up of 18 amino acids. Trimming cost V 7 bases and J 7 bases; bases outside gene matches: 13. The CDR3 loop reads CASTTTGLAGGPWNIQYF. CDR3 DNA sequence: TGTGCCAGCACCACGACGGGACTAGCGGGAGGGCCTTGGAACATTCAGTACTTC.

The J gene is TRBJ2-3, the V gene TRBV5-8; D is undetermined. This CDR3 comprises 14 residues. CDR1 and CDR2 from the germline V gene are SGHTS and YDEGEE. The ends were cut back, 0 bases at V and 1 base at J, with 6 bases in the middle. DNA of the CDR3: TGTGCCAGCAGCTTGGATTGGGGCACAGATACGCAGTATTTT. It is translated as CASSLDWGTDTQYF.

The sample holds many counts of this clonotype. The J gene is TRBJ2-7, the V gene TRBV7-2; 9 bases align to TRBD2. Germline-derived CDR1 and CDR2 are SGHTA and FQGNSA. Unmatched junction bases numbered 14, after V lost 5 bases and J lost 3 bases. The CDR3 runs 17 residues. In DNA, the CDR3 is TGTGCCAGCAGCCCTACCCCCAGACTAGCGGTTGACTACGAGCAGTACTTC. This translates into CASSPTPRLAVDYEQYF.

Only a few counts were recorded for this clonotype. The chain combines TRBV20-1 with TRBJ2-3; D ambiguous. Germline lookup yields CDR1 DFQATT and CDR2 SNEGSKA (reference sequence). V dropped 2 bases and J dropped 5 bases, with 11 bases sitting between them. The CDR3 totals 13 residues. The CDR3 protein is CSARSPDLDTQYF. The CDR3 DNA is TGCAGTGCTAGATCCCCAGATTTAGATACGCAGTATTTT.

J is TRBJ2-3 and V is TRBV21-1; the table names TRBD2, a call not compared with the DNA. TRBV21-1 has pseudogene status. This CDR3 has 15 residues. Here the CDR3 reads CASRTRVISTDTQYF. The CDR3 DNA sequence: TGTGCCAGCAGGACGAGGGTGATCAGCACAGATACGCAGTATTTT.

The chain joins TRBV7-9 to TRBJ1-3; D gene ambiguous. Germline V lookup: CDR1 SEHNR, CDR2 FQNEAQ (reference sequence). CDR3 size: 13 residues. Deletions cut 5 bases from V and 4 bases from J, with 9 bases between. In DNA, the CDR3 is TGTGCCAGCAGCCCATCACAGGGAAACACCATATATTTT. Protein product: CASSPSQGNTIYF.

The chain has TRBV7-9 and TRBJ2-7, with TRBD2 as a possible D gene (6 bases). The germline gives CDR1 SEHNR, CDR2 FQNEAQ (reference sequence). CDR3 size: 13 residues. Trimming took off 5 bases at V and 4 bases at J, with 12 bases between the two ends. CDR3 residues: CASSPMGRYEQYF. CDR3 sequence (DNA): TGTGCCAGCAGCCCCATGGGGAGGTACGAGCAGTACTTC.

The chain employs TRBV29-1 and TRBJ2-1; no firm D call. Germline CDR1 is SQVTM and CDR2 is ANQGSEA. CDR3 size: 15 residues. Trimming took off 4 bases at V and 0 bases at J, with 13 bases between the two ends. CDR3 DNA sequence: TGCAGCGTTGTTTTCGAAAACTACTCCTACAATGAGCAGTTCTTC. Translated: CSVVFENYSYNEQFF.

This clonotype appeared a few times. The chain recombines TRBV6-1 with TRBJ2-7, with TRBD2 matching 14 bases. Unmatched junction bases numbered 20, after V lost 5 bases and J lost 2 bases. This CDR3 comprises 21 residues. The germline CDR1 and CDR2 sequences are MNHNS and SASEGT. CDR3 DNA sequence: TGTGCCAGCAGTCCACCGGGACTAGCGGGAGTCTTCCACAAACACCCCTACGAGCAGTACTTC. As protein: CASSPPGLAGVFHKHPYEQYF.

The chain is built from TRBV27 and TRBJ2-3, with 10 nucleotides matching TRBD2. Germline values: CDR1 MNHEY, CDR2 SMNVEV (reference sequence). The CDR3 has 15 residues. V lost 6 bases and J lost 4; bases outside the gene matches: 7. The CDR3 DNA follows: TGTGCCAGCAGCTCCGGACTAGCGGCAGCAGATACGCAGTATTTT. Its protein is CASSSGLAAADTQYF.

This clonotype was counted between two and nine times. The V and J genes are TRBV4-2 and TRBJ2-1, with 7 bases identical to TRBD2. V lost 3 bases and J lost 8; bases outside the gene matches: 10. From germline, CDR1 is LGHNA and CDR2 YNFKEQ. The CDR3 is 15 amino acids. CDR3 coding DNA: TGTGCCAGCAGCCAGGCTTTAGGACTAGGCCATGAGCAGTTCTTC. It codes for CASSQALGLGHEQFF.

This clonotype was counted a few times. This rearrangement joins TRBV7-2 to TRBJ2-3; 12 nucleotides align to TRBD2. CDR3 length: 16 residues. Germline assignment: CDR1 SGHTA and CDR2 FQGNSA. Germline trimming cut 3 bases from V and 5 bases from J; bases unmatched to any gene: 6. Here the CDR3 reads CASSFRLAGAGDTQYF. CDR3 bases: TGTGCCAGCAGCTTCCGACTAGCGGGAGCTGGAGATACGCAGTATTTT.

This clonotype showed up just a few times. The CDR3 region has the DNA TGTGCCAGCAGCTCCGTTAGCGGGAGGAACACAGATACGCAGTATTTT. Translation: CASSSVSGRNTDTQYF. The genes are TRBV7-3 and TRBJ2-3; TRBD2 agrees at 10 bases. The CDR3 sequence is 16 residues long. From germline, CDR1 is SGHTA and CDR2 FQGTGA. After removal of 4 bases from V and 2 bases from J, the junction contained 6 bases not matched to a gene.

This clonotype has only a few counts. This chain connects TRBV5-1 to TRBJ1-1; 7 nucleotides agree with TRBD1. Germline CDR1 is SGHRS and CDR2 is YFSETQ. V shed 4 bases and J 2 bases; nucleotides not matched to a gene: 8. CDR3 length: 15 residues. Here the CDR3 DNA reads TGCGCCAGCAGCCCCTGGGGACAGCCTAACACTGAAGCTTTCTTT. Encoded protein: CASSPWGQPNTEAFF.

The chain uses TRBV20-1 and TRBJ2-1; tentatively, D is TRBD1 (5 bases). The CDR3 extends over 16 amino acids. Germline values: CDR1 DFQATT, CDR2 SNEGSKA (reference sequence). V was shortened by 6 bases and J by 9 bases, with 27 bases between the two germline ends. In nucleotides, the CDR3 is TGCAGTGCCTCCGTCATAGTGGACACCTGGTCGGGTGAGCAGTTCTTC. It yields the protein CSASVIVDTWSGEQFF.

This clonotype showed up just a few times. V is TRBV11-3 and J is TRBJ2-1, with a tentative D call TRBD2 (6 bases). The V end was cut by 0 bases, the J end by 7 bases, with 16 bases between. CDR3 length: 16 residues. CDR1 SGHNT and CDR2 YENEEA come from the germline V gene. The CDR3 bases are TGTGCCAGCAGCTTAGATCAAGGACTACTTGATAATGAGCAGTTCTTC. Amino acids: CASSLDQGLLDNEQFF.